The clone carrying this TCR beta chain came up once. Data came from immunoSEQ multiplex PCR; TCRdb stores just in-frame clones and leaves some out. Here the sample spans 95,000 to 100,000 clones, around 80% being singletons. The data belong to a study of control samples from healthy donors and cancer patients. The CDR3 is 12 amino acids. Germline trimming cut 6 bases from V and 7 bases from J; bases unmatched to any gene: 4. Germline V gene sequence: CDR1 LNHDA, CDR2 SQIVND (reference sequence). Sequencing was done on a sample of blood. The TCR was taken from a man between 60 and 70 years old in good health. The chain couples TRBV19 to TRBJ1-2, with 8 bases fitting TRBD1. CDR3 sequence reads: CASSDRGGGYTF. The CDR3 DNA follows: TGTGCCAGTAGCGACAGGGGCGGTGGCTACACCTTC.